The 26 T cell receptor beta chains below all came from one sample that was sequenced in a study of OX40 agonist ivuxolimab in advanced cancers. Produced via immunoSEQ multiplex PCR; TCRdb's table is partial and in-frame only. The sample lists under 90,000 clones, about 90% occurring once. The sequencing used CD4+ or CD8+ T cells sorted from blood, collected in a trial of the OX40 agonist ivuxolimab. The receptors here all came from an adult with an advanced solid tumor such as melanoma, head and neck, liver or kidney cancer.

V is TRBV5-4 and J is TRBJ2-1; 11 bases fit TRBD2. Losses at the gene ends were 9 bases for V and 4 bases for J; bases not matched to a gene: 12. The CDR3 totals 16 residues. Germline CDR1 and CDR2: SGHNT and YYREEE (reference sequence). CDR3 coding DNA: TGTGCCATCCCCTCCATTAGCGGGGGGGCGTACAATGAGCAGTTCTTC. Its protein is CAIPSISGGAYNEQFF.

This clone was recorded a few times. V is TRBV5-5 and J is TRBJ1-6; a possible D gene is TRBD1 (6 bases). Germline CDR1 and CDR2: SGHKS and YYEKEE (reference sequence). Trimming stripped 1 base from V and 10 bases from J, with 18 bases between. The CDR3 is 16 amino acids. The CDR3 loop is CASSLSWTVGSSPLHF. The CDR3 nucleotides are TGTGCCAGCAGCTTGAGTTGGACAGTTGGGTCGTCACCCCTCCACTTT.

As concerns this clone: A much more abundant neighbour one base away suggests this may be a read error. The sample contains more than one DNA sequence encoding this CDR3. J is TRBJ2-3 and V is TRBV11-3; D is unclear. V lost 1 base, J lost 2 bases, and 7 bases lay in between. The CDR3 sequence is 14 residues long. Germline CDR1 reads SGHNT; CDR2 reads YENEEA. DNA of the CDR3: TGTGCCAGCAGCTTAGCAGCTTCCACAGATACGCAGTATTTT. The encoded protein is CASSLAASTDTQYF.

The chain couples TRBV7-2 to TRBJ2-5, with D possibly being TRBD2 (5 bases). Germline loops: CDR1 SGHTA, CDR2 FQGNSA. The CDR3 is made up of 14 amino acids. Deletions cut 5 bases from V and 1 base from J, with 11 bases between. The CDR3 sequence is CASSPRAAQETQYF. The CDR3 DNA sequence: TGTGCCAGCAGCCCGCGGGCAGCCCAAGAGACCCAGTACTTC.

This sequence joins TRBV19 and TRBJ1-1; tentative D call: TRBD1 (6 bases). The CDR3 is 17 residues long. Germline CDR1 reads LNHDA; CDR2 reads SQIVND (reference sequence). The V end was cut by 4 bases, the J end by 3 bases, with 21 bases between. The CDR3 loop reads CASSTRGANSGDTEAFF. The CDR3 DNA is TGTGCCAGTAGTACACGGGGGGCCAACTCTGGTGACACTGAAGCTTTCTTT. The full variable domain, its missing parts supplied by reference TRBV19 and TRBJ1-1, is DGGITQSPKYLFRKEGQNVTLSCEQNLNHDAMYWYRQDPGQGLRLIYYSQIVNDFQKGDIAEGYSVSREKKESFPLTVTSAQKNPTAFYLCASSTRGANSGDTEAFFGQGTRLTVV.

The rearrangement links TRBV5-1 to TRBJ2-1; 9 bases fit TRBD2. Trimming at V came to 0 bases and at J to 0 bases, leaving 1 base not matched to a gene. The germline V gene encodes CDR1 SGHRS and CDR2 YFSETQ. The CDR3 has 16 amino acids. The CDR3 loop reads CASSLGSGSSYNEQFF. The CDR3 bases are TGCGCCAGCAGCTTGGGTAGCGGGAGCTCCTACAATGAGCAGTTCTTC.

This chain links TRBV19 with TRBJ1-2; no clear D. Germline assignment: CDR1 LNHDA and CDR2 SQIVND (reference sequence). The CDR3 is 13 residues long. Trimming removed 3 bases from V and 4 bases from J, with 9 bases in between. The CDR3 region has the DNA TGTGCCAGTAGTATGGTACAGATCTATGGCTACACCTTC. It translates to CASSMVQIYGYTF.

V usage is TRBV19 and J usage is TRBJ1-4; 7 bases are a match to TRBD1. Germline CDR1 reads LNHDA; CDR2 reads SQIVND (reference sequence). This CDR3 is built from 14 residues. The V segment lost 6 bases and the J segment 8 bases; nucleotides outside the gene matches: 9. CDR3 amino acids: CASRETGRGEKLFF. The CDR3 coding sequence is TGTGCCAGTAGAGAGACAGGGAGGGGAGAAAAACTGTTTTTT.

The V call is TRBV11-3, the J call TRBJ2-7; D is undetermined. Trimming took off 0 bases at V and 7 bases at J, with 16 bases between the two ends. Germline CDR1 reads SGHNT; CDR2 reads YENEEA. This CDR3 comprises 15 residues. The CDR3 DNA reads TGTGCCAGCAGCTTAGATCTAGTATCGGCGCGAGAGCAGTACTTC. This codes for CASSLDLVSAREQYF.

This rearrangement joins TRBV2 to TRBJ1-2, with 9 nucleotides matching TRBD1. CDR3 length: 16 residues. V dropped 1 base and J dropped 4; count of bases not matched to a gene: 7. Germline V lookup: CDR1 SNHLY, CDR2 FYNNEI. The CDR3 loop is CASSEVDQGQGYGYTF. The CDR3 DNA follows: TGTGCCAGCAGTGAAGTCGACCAGGGACAGGGCTATGGCTACACCTTC.

This rearrangement joins TRBV11-1 to TRBJ1-6, with D possibly matching TRBD1 (5 bases). The CDR3 spans 13 residues. CDR1 is SGHAT, CDR2 FQDESV, per germline (reference sequence). Trimming shortened V by 7 bases and J by 6 bases, and 10 bases separated the two germline ends. The DNA of the CDR3 is TGTGCCAGCAATGGGGCCGTTAATTCACCCCTCCACTTT. It codes for CASNGAVNSPLHF.

The CDR3 protein is CASTSQTGSGGYTF. CDR3 in DNA: TGTGCCAGTACGTCGCAGACCGGTTCTGGTGGCTACACCTTC. The chain uses TRBV19 and TRBJ1-2; D unresolved. V was pared by 7 bases and J by 7 bases, with 19 bases between. The CDR3 is 14 residues long. From germline, CDR1 is LNHDA and CDR2 SQIVND (reference sequence).

The chain couples TRBV7-9 to TRBJ1-2; TRBD1 matches 9 bases. In germline, CDR1 is SEHNR, CDR2 FQNEAQ (reference sequence). V was clipped by 5 bases and J by 8 bases; unmatched bases: 12. This CDR3 comprises 15 residues. DNA for the CDR3: TGTGCCAGCAGCCCCGGGACAGGGACGAGAGGAGGCTACACCTTC. It specifies CASSPGTGTRGGYTF. Complete variable domain (other parts from reference TRBV7-9 and TRBJ1-2): DTGVSQNPRHKITKRGQNVTFRCDPISEHNRLYWYRQTLGQGPEFLTYFQNEAQLEKSRLLSDRFSAERPKGSFSTLEIQRTEQGDSAMYLCASSPGTGTRGGYTFGSGTRLTVV.

The chain recombines TRBV11-3 with TRBJ2-2; TRBD2 agrees at 16 bases. V trimming: 5 bases; J trimming: 5 bases; junction bases outside the gene matches: 11. Germline CDR1 and CDR2: SGHNT and YENEEA. The CDR3 is 19 residues long. CDR3 DNA sequence: TGTGCCAGCAGCCAAAGACCGGGACTAGCGGGAGGGCCGACCGGGGAGCTGTTTTTT. Translated: CASSQRPGLAGGPTGELFF.

The chain joins TRBV11-2 to TRBJ2-7; 8 nucleotides line up with TRBD2. The J segment lost 0 bases and the V segment lost 5 bases, leaving 12 bases of the junction unmatched. The CDR3 has 17 amino acids. The germline gives CDR1 SGHAT, CDR2 FQNNGV. Here the CDR3 reads CASSRTRAGESSYEQYF. Written as DNA, the CDR3 is TGTGCCAGCAGCCGGACGAGAGCGGGAGAGAGCTCCTACGAGCAGTACTTC.

This chain uses TRBV10-3 with TRBJ2-7, with TRBD2 matching 7 bases. After removal of 6 bases from V and 1 base from J, the junction contained 6 bases not matched to a gene. Germline V gene data show CDR1 as ENHRY and CDR2 as SYGVKD. The CDR3 is 14 amino acids. The CDR3: CAIRSLAGSYEQYF. Written as DNA, the CDR3 is TGTGCCATCAGATCGTTAGCGGGTTCCTACGAGCAGTACTTC.

The chain carries TRBV28 and TRBJ1-2; D unresolved. The CDR3 runs 13 residues. The germline V gene encodes CDR1 MDHEN and CDR2 SYDVKM. Between the trimmed V and J ends, which lost 2 bases and 8 bases, there was a span of 12 bases. The DNA of the CDR3 is TGTGCCAGCAGTTTACTTCTCCTGAGGGGCTACACCTTC. Residues: CASSLLLLRGYTF.

The chain joins TRBV27 to TRBJ1-2; possible D gene TRBD1, 5 bases. Looked up from germline, CDR1 is MNHEY and CDR2 is SMNVEV (reference sequence). CDR3 length: 14 residues. With 3 bases removed from V and 4 bases from J, the gap between germline ends came to 12 bases. CDR3 sequence (DNA): TGTGCCAGCAGTTTCTACCCAGGGCTCTATGGCTACACCTTC. Translated: CASSFYPGLYGYTF.

CDR3 sequence reads: CASPGAVAYYEQYF. In DNA form, the CDR3 reads TGTGCCAGCCCGGGGGCGGTAGCCTACTACGAGCAGTACTTC. V gene TRBV19 combines with J gene TRBJ2-7; D might be TRBD1 or TRBD2, each matching 6 bases. The germline CDR1 and CDR2 sequences are LNHDA and SQIVND (reference sequence). The CDR3 has 14 amino acids. Trimming pared 9 bases from V and 3 bases from J, leaving 18 bases between.

The chain employs TRBV5-4 and TRBJ2-5; D is possibly TRBD2 (5 bases). The CDR3 sequence is 16 residues long. Germline V gene lookup returns CDR1 SGHNT and CDR2 YYREEE (reference sequence). V was shortened by 0 bases and J by 4 bases, with 16 bases between the two germline ends. CDR3 amino acids: CASSLEIYRGGETQYF. CDR3 coding DNA: TGTGCCAGCAGCTTGGAAATCTATCGGGGTGGAGAGACCCAGTACTTC.

The genes are TRBV5-1 and TRBJ2-7; 8 nucleotides line up with TRBD1. Germline loops: CDR1 SGHRS, CDR2 YFSETQ. This CDR3 region has 14 residues. The V gene end was trimmed by 3 bases and the J gene end by 3 bases; junction bases not matched to a gene: 5. CDR3 region: CASSSGTGLYEQYF. The CDR3, as DNA: TGCGCCAGCAGCTCCGGGACAGGACTCTACGAGCAGTACTTC.

The V and J genes are TRBV19 and TRBJ1-3, with D possibly being TRBD1 (5 bases). V lost 4 bases and J 4 bases, leaving 11 bases between the germline ends. Per germline, CDR1 LNHDA and CDR2 SQIVND (reference sequence). CDR3 length: 14 residues. The CDR3 DNA follows: TGTGCCAGTAGTAAGGGGTACTCGGGAAACACCATATATTTT. Protein: CASSKGYSGNTIYF. The whole variable domain, remainder taken from reference TRBV19 and TRBJ1-3, is DGGITQSPKYLFRKEGQNVTLSCEQNLNHDAMYWYRQDPGQGLRLIYYSQIVNDFQKGDIAEGYSVSREKKESFPLTVTSAQKNPTAFYLCASSKGYSGNTIYFGEGSWLTVV.

The chain is built from TRBV15 and TRBJ1-2; D might be TRBD1 (6 bases). Germline V gives CDR1 LNHNV, CDR2 YYDKDF (reference sequence). V was trimmed by 3 bases and J by 8 bases, leaving 22 bases between them. This CDR3 region has 16 residues. CDR3 region: CATSSPYGGASSGYTF. DNA for the CDR3: TGTGCCACCAGCAGTCCGTACGGGGGCGCTTCGTCCGGCTACACCTTC.

J is TRBJ1-6 and V is TRBV5-1; 7 nucleotides agree with TRBD1. CDR3 length: 15 amino acids. Germline lookup yields CDR1 SGHRS and CDR2 YFSETQ. The V gene end was trimmed by 0 bases and the J gene end by 9 bases; junction bases not matched to a gene: 6. The CDR3 nucleotides are TGCGCCAGCAGCTTGGGGTCAGGGGGTTTTTCACCCCTCCACTTT. Its protein product is CASSLGSGGFSPLHF.

This clone was detected a few times. The J gene is TRBJ2-5, the V gene TRBV29-1; TRBD2 might be the D (5 bases). V lost 7 bases to trimming and J lost 5 bases, with 11 bases between them. The CDR3 spans 11 residues. Germline CDR1 is SQVTM and CDR2 is ANQGSEA. The CDR3 here is CSAGKMETQYF. CDR3 in DNA: TGCAGCGCCGGGAAGATGGAGACCCAGTACTTC. Full variable domain (missing parts from reference TRBV29-1 and TRBJ2-5): SAVISQKPSRDICQRGTSLTIQCQVDSQVTMMFWYRQQPGQSLTLIATANQGSEATYESGFVIDKFPISRPNLTFSTLTVSNMSPEDSSIYLCSAGKMETQYFGPGTRLLVL.

The chain employs TRBV7-9 and TRBJ2-2; tentatively, D is TRBD1 (5 bases). The germline gives CDR1 SEHNR, CDR2 FQNEAQ (reference sequence). The CDR3 spans 15 residues. The ends were cut back, 5 bases at V and 1 base at J, with 11 bases in the middle. The CDR3 DNA follows: TGTGCCAGCAGCCCTGTCGGACAGAACACCGGGGAGCTGTTTTTT. Translating gives CASSPVGQNTGELFF.